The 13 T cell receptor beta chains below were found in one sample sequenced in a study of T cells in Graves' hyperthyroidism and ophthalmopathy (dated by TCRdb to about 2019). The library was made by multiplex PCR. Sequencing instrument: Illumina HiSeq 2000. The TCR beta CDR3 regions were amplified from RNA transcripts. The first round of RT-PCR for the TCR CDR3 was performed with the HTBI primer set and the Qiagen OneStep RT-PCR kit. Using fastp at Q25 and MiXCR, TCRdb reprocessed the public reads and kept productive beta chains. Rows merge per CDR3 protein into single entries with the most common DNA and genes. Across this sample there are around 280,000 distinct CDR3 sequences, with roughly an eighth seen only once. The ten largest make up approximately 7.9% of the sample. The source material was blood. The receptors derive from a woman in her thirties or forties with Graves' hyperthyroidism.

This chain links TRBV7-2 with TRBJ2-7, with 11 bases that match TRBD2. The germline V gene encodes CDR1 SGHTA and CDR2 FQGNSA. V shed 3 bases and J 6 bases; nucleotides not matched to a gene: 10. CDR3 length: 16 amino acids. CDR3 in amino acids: CASSFQTSGNLAEQYF. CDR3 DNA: TGTGCCAGCAGCTTCCAGACTAGCGGGAACCTAGCCGAGCAGTACTTC.

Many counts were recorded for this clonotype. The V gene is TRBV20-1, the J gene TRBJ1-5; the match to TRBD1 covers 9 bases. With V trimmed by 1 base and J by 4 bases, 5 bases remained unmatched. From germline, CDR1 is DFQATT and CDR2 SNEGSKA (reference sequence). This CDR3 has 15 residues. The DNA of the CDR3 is TGCAGTGCTAGAGTGGGGGGACAGGGAAATCAGCCCCAGCATTTT. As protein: CSARVGGQGNQPQHF.

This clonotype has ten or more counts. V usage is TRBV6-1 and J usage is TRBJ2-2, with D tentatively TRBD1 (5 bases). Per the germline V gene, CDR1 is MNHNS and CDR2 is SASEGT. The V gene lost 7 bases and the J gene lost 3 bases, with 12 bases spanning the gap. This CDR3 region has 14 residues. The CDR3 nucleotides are TGTGCCAGCACCTTAGGGGATGACACCGGGGAGCTGTTTTTT. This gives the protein CASTLGDDTGELFF.

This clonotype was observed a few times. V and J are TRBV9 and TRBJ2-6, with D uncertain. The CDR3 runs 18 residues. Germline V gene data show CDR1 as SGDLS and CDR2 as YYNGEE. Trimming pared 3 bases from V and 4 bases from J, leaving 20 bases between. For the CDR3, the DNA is TGTGCCAGCAGCGCTCGGACCGTCCCCGGTGGCGGGGCCAACGTCCTGACTTTC. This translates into CASSARTVPGGGANVLTF. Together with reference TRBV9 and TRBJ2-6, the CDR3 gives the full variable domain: DSGVTQTPKHLITATGQRVTLRCSPRSGDLSVYWYQQSLDQGLQFLIQYYNGEERAKGNILERFSAQQFPDLHSELNLSSLELGDSALYFCASSARTVPGGGANVLTFGAGSRLTVL.

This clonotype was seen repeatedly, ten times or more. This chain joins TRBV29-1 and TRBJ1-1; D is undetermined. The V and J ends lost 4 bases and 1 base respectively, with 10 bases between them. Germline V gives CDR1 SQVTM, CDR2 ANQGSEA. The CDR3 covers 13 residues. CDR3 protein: CSVGFSQNTEAFF. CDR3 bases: TGCAGCGTTGGTTTCAGCCAGAACACTGAAGCTTTCTTT. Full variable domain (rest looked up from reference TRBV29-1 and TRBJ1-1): SAVISQKPSRDICQRGTSLTIQCQVDSQVTMMFWYRQQPGQSLTLIATANQGSEATYESGFVIDKFPISRPNLTFSTLTVSNMSPEDSSIYLCSVGFSQNTEAFFGQGTRLTVV.

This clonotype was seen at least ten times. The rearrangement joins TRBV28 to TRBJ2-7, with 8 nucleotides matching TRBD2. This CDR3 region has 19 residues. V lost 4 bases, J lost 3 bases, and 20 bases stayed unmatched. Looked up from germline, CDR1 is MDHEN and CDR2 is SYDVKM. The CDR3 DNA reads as TGTGCCAGCAGTTCCTCCATTGGTAATAGCGGGGTTGGAGTCTACGAGCAGTACTTC. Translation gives CASSSSIGNSGVGVYEQYF.

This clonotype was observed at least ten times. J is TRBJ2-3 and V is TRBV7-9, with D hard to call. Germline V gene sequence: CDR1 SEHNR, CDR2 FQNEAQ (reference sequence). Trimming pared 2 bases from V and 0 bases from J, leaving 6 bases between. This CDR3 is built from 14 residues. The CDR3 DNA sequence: TGTGCCAGCAGCTTAAGGAGAAGCACAGATACGCAGTATTTT. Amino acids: CASSLRRSTDTQYF.

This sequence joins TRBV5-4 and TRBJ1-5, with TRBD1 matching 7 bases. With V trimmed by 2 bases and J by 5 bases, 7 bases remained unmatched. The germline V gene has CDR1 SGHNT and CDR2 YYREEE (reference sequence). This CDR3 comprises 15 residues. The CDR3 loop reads CASSFGQGGYQPQHF. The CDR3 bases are TGTGCCAGCAGCTTCGGGCAGGGGGGGTATCAGCCCCAGCATTTT. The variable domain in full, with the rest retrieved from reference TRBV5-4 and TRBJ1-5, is ETGVTQSPTHLIKTRGQQVTLRCSSQSGHNTVSWYQQALGQGPQFIFQYYREEENGRGNFPPRFSGLQFPNYSSELNVNALELDDSALYLCASSFGQGGYQPQHFGDGTRLSIL.

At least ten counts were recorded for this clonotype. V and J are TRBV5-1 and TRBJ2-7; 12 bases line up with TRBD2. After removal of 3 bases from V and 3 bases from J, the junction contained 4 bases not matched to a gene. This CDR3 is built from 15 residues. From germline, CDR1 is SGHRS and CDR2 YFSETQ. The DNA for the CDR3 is TGCGCCAGCAGCTGGACTAGCGGGGCAATCTACGAGCAGTACTTC. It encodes CASSWTSGAIYEQYF. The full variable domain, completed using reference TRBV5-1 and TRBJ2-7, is KAGVTQTPRYLIKTRGQQVTLSCSPISGHRSVSWYQQTPGQGLQFLFEYFSETQRNKGNFPGRFSGRQFSNSRSEMNVSTLELGDSALYLCASSWTSGAIYEQYFGPGTRLTVT.

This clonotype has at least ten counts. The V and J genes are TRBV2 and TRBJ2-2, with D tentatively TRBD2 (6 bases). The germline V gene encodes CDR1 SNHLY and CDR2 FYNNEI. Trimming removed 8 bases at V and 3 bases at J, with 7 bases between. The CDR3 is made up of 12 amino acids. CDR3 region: CASGGDTGELFF. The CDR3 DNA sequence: TGTGCCAGCGGAGGGGACACCGGGGAGCTGTTTTTT.

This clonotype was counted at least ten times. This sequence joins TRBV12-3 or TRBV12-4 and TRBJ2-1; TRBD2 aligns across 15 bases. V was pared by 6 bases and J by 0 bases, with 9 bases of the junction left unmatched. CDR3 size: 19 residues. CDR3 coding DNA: TGTGCCAGCAGACGAACCGGGACTAGCGGGGGGAGCTCCTACAATGAGCAGTTCTTC. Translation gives CASRRTGTSGGSSYNEQFF.

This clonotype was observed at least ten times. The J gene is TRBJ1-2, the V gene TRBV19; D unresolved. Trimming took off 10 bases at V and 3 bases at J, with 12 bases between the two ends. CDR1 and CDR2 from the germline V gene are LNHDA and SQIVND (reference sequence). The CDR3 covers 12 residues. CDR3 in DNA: TGTGCCACTGGGCCCGAGGACTATGGCTACACCTTC. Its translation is CATGPEDYGYTF.

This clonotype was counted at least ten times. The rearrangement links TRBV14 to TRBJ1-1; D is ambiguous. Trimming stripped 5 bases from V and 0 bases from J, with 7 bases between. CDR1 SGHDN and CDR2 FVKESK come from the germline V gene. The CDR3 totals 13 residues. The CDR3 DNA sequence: TGTGCCAGCAGCGTTAGCATGAACACTGAAGCTTTCTTT. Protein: CASSVSMNTEAFF.